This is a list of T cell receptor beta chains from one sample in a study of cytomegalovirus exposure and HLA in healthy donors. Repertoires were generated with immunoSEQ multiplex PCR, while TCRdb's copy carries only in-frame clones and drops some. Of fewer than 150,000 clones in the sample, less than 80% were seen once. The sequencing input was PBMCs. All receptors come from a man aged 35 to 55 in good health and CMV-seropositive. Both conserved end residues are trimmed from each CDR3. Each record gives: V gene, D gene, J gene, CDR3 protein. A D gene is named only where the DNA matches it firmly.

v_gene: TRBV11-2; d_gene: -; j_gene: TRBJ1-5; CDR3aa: ASSLGVRGSNQPQH
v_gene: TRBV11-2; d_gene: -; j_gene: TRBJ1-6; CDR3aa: ASSFDTGGSPLH
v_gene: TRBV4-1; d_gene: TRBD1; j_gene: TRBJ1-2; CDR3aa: ASSQDAGQPYGYT
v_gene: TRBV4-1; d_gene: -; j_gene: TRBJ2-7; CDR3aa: ASSHAGRDYEQY
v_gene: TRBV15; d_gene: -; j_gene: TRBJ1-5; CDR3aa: ATSRIAGGSRNQPQH
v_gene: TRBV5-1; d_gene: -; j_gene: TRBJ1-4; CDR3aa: ASSLEQQNEKLF
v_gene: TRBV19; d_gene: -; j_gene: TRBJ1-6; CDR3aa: ASSMMVADYNSPLH
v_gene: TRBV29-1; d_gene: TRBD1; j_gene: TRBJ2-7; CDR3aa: SVEGGQGADEQY
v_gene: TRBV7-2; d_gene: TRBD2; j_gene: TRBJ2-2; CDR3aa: ASSGLAAGELF
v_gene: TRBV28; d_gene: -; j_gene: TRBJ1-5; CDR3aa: ASSLGGERDQPQH
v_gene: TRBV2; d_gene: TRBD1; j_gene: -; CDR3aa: ASSPTGGTHEQY
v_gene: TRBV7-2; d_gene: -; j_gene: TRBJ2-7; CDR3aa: ASSSQGSEQY
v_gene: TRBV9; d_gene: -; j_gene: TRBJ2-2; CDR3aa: ASSVMLAGTGELF
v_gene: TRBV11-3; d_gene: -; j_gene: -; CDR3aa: ASSSTGTLNTGELF
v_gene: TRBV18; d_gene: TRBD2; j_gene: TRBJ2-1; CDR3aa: ASSRNLAGAFKGEASF
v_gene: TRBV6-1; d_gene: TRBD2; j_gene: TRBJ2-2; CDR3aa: ASSDSGGTGELF
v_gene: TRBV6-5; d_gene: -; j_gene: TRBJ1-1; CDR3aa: ASSYLQQGNTEAF
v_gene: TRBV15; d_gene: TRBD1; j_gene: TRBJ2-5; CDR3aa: ATSSRTGETQY
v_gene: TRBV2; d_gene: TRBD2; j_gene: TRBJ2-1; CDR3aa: ASTTSGYYNEQF
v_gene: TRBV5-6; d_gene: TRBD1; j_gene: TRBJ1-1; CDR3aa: ASSFGQGRAEAF
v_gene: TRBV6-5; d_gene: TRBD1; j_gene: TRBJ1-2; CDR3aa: ASSTTGERGYT
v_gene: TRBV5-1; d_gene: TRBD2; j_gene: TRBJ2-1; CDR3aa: ASSWNPTSDYNEQF
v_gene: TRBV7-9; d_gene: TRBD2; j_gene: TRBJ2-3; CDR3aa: ASSLGLAESTDTQY
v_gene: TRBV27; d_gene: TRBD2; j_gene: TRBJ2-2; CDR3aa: ASSTLTSGSFAGTGELF
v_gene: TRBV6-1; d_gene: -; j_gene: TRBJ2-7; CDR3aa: ASRPWEAAYEQY
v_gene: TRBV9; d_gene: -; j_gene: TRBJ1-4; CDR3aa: ASSVGLRGEKLF
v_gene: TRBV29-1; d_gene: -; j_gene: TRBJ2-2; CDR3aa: SVVSGTGELF
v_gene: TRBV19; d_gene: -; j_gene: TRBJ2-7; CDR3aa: ASSIRGLQSLDYEQY
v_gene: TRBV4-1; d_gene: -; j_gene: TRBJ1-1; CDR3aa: ASSQDPRGGGTEAF
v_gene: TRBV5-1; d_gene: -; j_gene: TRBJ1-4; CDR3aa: ASSLGSATNEKLF
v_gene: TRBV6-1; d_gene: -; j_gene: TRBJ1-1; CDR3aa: ASSEVQVGTEAF
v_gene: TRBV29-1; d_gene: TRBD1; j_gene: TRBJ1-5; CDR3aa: SAGGQGSNQPQH
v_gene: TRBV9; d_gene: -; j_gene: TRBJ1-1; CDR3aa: ASSVATGTNTEAF
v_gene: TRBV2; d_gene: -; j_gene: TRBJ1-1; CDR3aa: ASRGDMRTEAF
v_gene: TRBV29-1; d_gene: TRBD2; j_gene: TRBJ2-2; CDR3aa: SAVGRGETNTGELF
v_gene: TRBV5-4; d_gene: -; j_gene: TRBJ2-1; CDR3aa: ASSLQQYNEQF
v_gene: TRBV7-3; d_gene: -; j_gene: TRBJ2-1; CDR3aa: ASSLSLANEQF
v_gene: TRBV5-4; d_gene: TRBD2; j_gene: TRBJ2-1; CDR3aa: ASSSGLAEGEQF
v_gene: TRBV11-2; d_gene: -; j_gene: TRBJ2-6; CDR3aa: ASSLFPPSSGANVLT
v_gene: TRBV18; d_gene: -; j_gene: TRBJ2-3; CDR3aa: ASSLMSTDTQY
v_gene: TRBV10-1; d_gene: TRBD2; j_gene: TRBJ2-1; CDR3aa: ASSESSGRAHEQF
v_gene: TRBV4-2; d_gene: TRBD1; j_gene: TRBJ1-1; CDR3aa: ASSQDKGQGTGRHTEAF
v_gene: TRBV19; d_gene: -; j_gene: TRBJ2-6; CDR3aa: ASISRSGANVLT
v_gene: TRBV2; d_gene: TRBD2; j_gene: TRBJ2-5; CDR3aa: ASSLAGSYGQY
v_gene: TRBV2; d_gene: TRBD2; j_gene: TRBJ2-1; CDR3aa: ASSEETSGSNEQF
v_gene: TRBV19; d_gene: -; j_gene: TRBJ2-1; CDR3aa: ASSIGGRRVYNEQF
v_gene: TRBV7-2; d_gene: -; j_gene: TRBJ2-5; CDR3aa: ASSSQGYRETQY
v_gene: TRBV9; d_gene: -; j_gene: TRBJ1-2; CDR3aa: ASSGGKFYGYT
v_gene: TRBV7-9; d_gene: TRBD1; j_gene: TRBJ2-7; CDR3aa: SSRTGEGEQY
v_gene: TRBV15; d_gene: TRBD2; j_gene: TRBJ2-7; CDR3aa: ATSRDTESGSSYEQY
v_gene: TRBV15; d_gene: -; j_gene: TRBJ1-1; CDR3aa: ATSRGGGNTEAF
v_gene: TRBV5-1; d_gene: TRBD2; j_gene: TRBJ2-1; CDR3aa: ASRDLSGSSYNEQF
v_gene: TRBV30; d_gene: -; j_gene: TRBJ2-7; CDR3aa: AWSRDFSLYEQY
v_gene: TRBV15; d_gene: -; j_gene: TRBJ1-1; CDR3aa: ATSRVGRVGTEAF
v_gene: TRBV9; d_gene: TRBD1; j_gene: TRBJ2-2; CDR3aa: ASSVEGAYTGELF